These 14 T cell receptor beta chains share one sample of origin, sequenced in a study of technical replicates of blood from a handful of donors. Using immunoSEQ multiplex PCR, the repertoire was profiled, and TCRdb retains in-frame clones only, with some absent. The sample consists of 65,000 to 95,000 clones, approximately 97% of them appearing once. Sequencing used T cells isolated from PBMCs. The receptors originated from a human donor in good health.

The chain is built from TRBV30 and TRBJ2-7; 13 nucleotides align to TRBD2. The J segment lost 4 bases and the V segment lost 0 bases, leaving 6 bases of the junction unmatched. Germline loops: CDR1 GTSNPN, CDR2 SVGIG (reference sequence). The CDR3 has 16 amino acids. CDR3 sequence: CAWSVPGLAGMYEQYF. CDR3 sequence (DNA): TGTGCCTGGAGTGTACCGGGACTAGCGGGAATGTACGAGCAGTACTTC.

This chain connects TRBV6-6 to TRBJ1-5; D uncertain. V lost 8 bases, J lost 4 bases, and 15 bases lay in between. The CDR3 has 14 residues. Germline CDR1 reads MNHNY; CDR2 reads SVGAGI (reference sequence). DNA of the CDR3: TGTGCCAGCGGGCTAACACAGCTAAATCAGCCCCAGCATTTT. Its translation is CASGLTQLNQPQHF.

This chain joins TRBV5-1 and TRBJ1-5, with TRBD1 matching 7 bases. V lost 0 bases, J lost 5 bases, and 2 bases stayed unmatched. Germline loops: CDR1 SGHRS, CDR2 YFSETQ. This CDR3 has 14 residues. The CDR3 DNA reads as TGCGCCAGCAGCTTGGAAGGGACAGATCAGCCCCAGCATTTT. It is translated as CASSLEGTDQPQHF.

The chain carries TRBV19 and TRBJ1-1; the D is unclear. Deletions cut 3 bases from V and 2 bases from J, with 7 bases between. Germline V gene data show CDR1 as LNHDA and CDR2 as SQIVND (reference sequence). The CDR3 is 13 amino acids. CDR3 bases: TGTGCCAGTAGTATGACAATTAACACTGAAGCTTTCTTT. This gives the protein CASSMTINTEAFF.

The rearrangement joins TRBV27 to TRBJ1-4, with 8 positions matching TRBD1. Looked up from germline, CDR1 is MNHEY and CDR2 is SMNVEV (reference sequence). The ends lost 5 bases at V and 7 bases at J; junction bases unmatched: 6. The CDR3 contains 14 residues. CDR3 protein: CASSHQGASEKLFF. CDR3 DNA: TGTGCCAGCAGTCATCAGGGGGCGTCTGAAAAACTGTTTTTT.

Remarks on this clone: This same CDR3 is encoded by further DNA sequences in the sample. J is TRBJ1-1 and V is TRBV6-5; no definite D call. The CDR3 totals 12 residues. The germline CDR1 and CDR2 sequences are MNHEY and SVGAGI. The V and J ends lost 6 bases and 0 bases respectively, with 5 bases between them. The CDR3 here is CASSTVNTEAFF. The CDR3 DNA sequence: TGTGCCAGCAGCACAGTGAACACTGAAGCTTTCTTT.

V and J are TRBV19 and TRBJ1-5; D remains unclear. Germline values: CDR1 LNHDA, CDR2 SQIVND (reference sequence). This CDR3 is built from 17 residues. Between the trimmed V and J ends, which lost 3 bases and 4 bases, there was a span of 19 bases. The CDR3 loop reads CASSITVGHEYNQPQHF. CDR3 nucleotides: TGTGCCAGTAGTATTACAGTAGGCCACGAGTATAATCAGCCCCAGCATTTT.

The chain links TRBV29-1 to TRBJ2-3; D remains ambiguous. Germline V gene sequence: CDR1 SQVTM, CDR2 ANQGSEA. The V end lost 5 bases, the J end lost 4 bases, and 4 bases lay between the germline ends. The length of the CDR3 is 10 residues. In DNA, the CDR3 is TGCAGCGTTTCCGCAGATACGCAGTATTTT. As protein: CSVSADTQYF.

The chain combines TRBV30 with TRBJ1-3; a possible D gene is TRBD1 (5 bases). Trimming cost V 5 bases and J 5 bases, with 13 bases left between them. The CDR3 covers 13 residues. Germline-derived CDR1 and CDR2 are GTSNPN and SVGIG (reference sequence). The CDR3 region is CAWGLGLRNTIYF. CDR3 nucleotide sequence: TGTGCCTGGGGACTGGGACTGAGAAACACCATATATTTT.

In its sample, this clone was seen a few times. The V and J genes are TRBV29-1 and TRBJ2-1; 10 nucleotides agree with TRBD2. V shed 4 bases, J shed 2 bases, and the junction held 5 bases outside the gene matches. Germline CDR1 is SQVTM and CDR2 is ANQGSEA. The CDR3 has 15 amino acids. The CDR3 is CSVGLAGDPYNEQFF. DNA for the CDR3: TGCAGCGTTGGGCTAGCGGGAGACCCCTACAATGAGCAGTTCTTC.

This clone was seen only once. The chain combines TRBV10-2 with TRBJ2-1, with 7 bases aligning to TRBD1. Trimming at V came to 0 bases and at J to 4 bases, leaving 3 bases not matched to a gene. CDR3 length: 15 residues. From germline, CDR1 is WSHSY and CDR2 SAAADI. CDR3 bases: TGCGCCAGCAGTGAGTCCGGGACAGATTACAATGAGCAGTTCTTC. Its translation is CASSESGTDYNEQFF.

The V call is TRBV14, the J call TRBJ2-1; D remains ambiguous. This CDR3 region has 11 residues. V lost 1 base and J lost 9, with 4 bases in between. Per the germline V gene, CDR1 is SGHDN and CDR2 is FVKESK. CDR3 coding DNA: TGTGCCAGCAGCCAAGCAGGTGAGCAGTTCTTC. Its translation: CASSQAGEQFF.

V and J are TRBV12-5 and TRBJ1-2; weak D call: TRBD1 (5 bases). The CDR3 is 18 amino acids. Germline-derived CDR1 and CDR2 are LGHNT and FRNRAP. V lost 6 bases and J 1 base, leaving 24 bases between the germline ends. The CDR3 DNA is TGTGCTAGTGGAAAAACGATGGGGGACTTTGCAGATAACTATGGCTACACCTTC. Its protein is CASGKTMGDFADNYGYTF.

The chain joins TRBV7-2 to TRBJ1-4, with D uncertain. V lost 4 bases, J lost 4 bases, and 13 bases lay in between. Germline V lookup: CDR1 SGHTA, CDR2 FQGNSA. This CDR3 contains 15 residues. The CDR3 nucleotides read TGTGCCAGCAGCTCTTCGGGGAGGAGTAATGAAAAACTGTTTTTT. Its protein is CASSSSGRSNEKLFF.